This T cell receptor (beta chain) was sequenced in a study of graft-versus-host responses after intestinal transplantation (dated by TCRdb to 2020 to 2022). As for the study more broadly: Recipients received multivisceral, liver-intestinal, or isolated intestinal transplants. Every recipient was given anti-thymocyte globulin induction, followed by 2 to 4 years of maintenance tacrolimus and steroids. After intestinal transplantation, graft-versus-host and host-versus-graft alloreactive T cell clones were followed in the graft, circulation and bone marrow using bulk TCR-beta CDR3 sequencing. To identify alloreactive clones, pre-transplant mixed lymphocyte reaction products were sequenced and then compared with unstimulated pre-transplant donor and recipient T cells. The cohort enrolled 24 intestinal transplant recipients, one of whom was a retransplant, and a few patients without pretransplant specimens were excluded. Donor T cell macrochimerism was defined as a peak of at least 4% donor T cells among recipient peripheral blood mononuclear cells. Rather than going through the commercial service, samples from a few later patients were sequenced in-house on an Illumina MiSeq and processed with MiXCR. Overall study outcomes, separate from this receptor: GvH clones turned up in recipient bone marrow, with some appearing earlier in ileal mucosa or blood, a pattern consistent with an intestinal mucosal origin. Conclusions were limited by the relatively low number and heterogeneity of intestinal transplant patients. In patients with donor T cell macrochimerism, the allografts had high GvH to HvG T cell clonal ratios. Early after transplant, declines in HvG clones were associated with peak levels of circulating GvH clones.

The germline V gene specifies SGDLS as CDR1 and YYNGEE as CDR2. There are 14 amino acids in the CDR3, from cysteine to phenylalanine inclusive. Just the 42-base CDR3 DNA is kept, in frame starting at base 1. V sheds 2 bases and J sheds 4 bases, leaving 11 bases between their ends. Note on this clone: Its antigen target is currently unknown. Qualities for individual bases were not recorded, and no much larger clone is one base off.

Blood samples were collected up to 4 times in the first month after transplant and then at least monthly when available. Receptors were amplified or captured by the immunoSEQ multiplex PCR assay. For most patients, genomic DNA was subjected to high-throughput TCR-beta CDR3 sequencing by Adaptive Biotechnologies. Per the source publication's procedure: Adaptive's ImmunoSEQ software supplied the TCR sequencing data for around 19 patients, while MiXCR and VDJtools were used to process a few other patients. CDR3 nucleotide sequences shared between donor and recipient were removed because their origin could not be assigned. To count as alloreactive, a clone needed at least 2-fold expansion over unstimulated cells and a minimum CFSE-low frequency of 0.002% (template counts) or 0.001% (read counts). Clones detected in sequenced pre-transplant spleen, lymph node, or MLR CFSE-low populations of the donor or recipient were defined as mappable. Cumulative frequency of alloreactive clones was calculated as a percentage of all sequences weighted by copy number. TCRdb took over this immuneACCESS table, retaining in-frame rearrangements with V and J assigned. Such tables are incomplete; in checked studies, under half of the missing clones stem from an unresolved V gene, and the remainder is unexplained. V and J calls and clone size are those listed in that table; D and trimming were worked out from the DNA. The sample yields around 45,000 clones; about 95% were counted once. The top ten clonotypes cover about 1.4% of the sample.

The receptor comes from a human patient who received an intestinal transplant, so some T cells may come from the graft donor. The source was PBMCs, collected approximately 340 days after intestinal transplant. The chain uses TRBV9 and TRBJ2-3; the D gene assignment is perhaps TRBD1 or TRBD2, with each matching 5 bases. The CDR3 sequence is CASSVIGTADTQYF. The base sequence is TGTGCCAGCAGCGTTATAGGGACGGCAGATACGCAGTATTTT.